Described below is a single T cell receptor beta chain sequence and its context. The data belong to a study of cytotoxic CD8 clonotypes in ibrutinib-treated CLL. Trimming cost V 3 bases and J 9 bases, with 22 bases left between them. Germline values: CDR1 SGHDT, CDR2 YYEEEE. This CDR3 contains 15 residues. The method was immunoSEQ multiplex PCR; TCRdb's version includes in-frame clones alone and lacks a portion of them. Of about 140,000 clones in the sample, about 91% were seen once. The clonotype originates from a human donor with chronic lymphocytic leukemia. V is TRBV5-6 and J is TRBJ2-7; D might be TRBD2 (7 bases). Source: PBMCs, taken after 12 months of ibrutinib treatment. The CDR3 nucleotides are TGTGCCAGCAGCTCCGGACTAGGGGGACCCGCGAGGCAGTACTTC. Translating it yields CASSSGLGGPARQYF.